The 21 T cell receptor beta chains below were found in one sample sequenced in a study of T cell repertoires in cytomegalovirus infection. TCRdb reprocessed the reads via MiXCR and lists one record per CDR3 protein. Of nearly 700,000 distinct CDR3 sequences in the sample, roughly a third are singletons; the top ten hold 18%. The antigens for these receptors are not known. The sample consisted of cultured PBMCs, taken from culture after CMV antigen stimulation. The receptors were sampled from a human donor in good health (CMV status not recorded). Some clones in this sample may be carry-over from other donors' samples.

This clonotype was counted between two and nine times. V usage is TRBV4-1 and J usage is TRBJ1-4; 9 bases match TRBD1. This CDR3 has 16 amino acids. The germline V gene encodes CDR1 MGHRA and CDR2 YSYEKL. V shed 1 base and J 10 bases; nucleotides not matched to a gene: 10. The CDR3 spells CASSQAPRTGEAKLFF. Written as DNA, the CDR3 is TGCGCCAGCAGCCAAGCCCCGAGGACAGGGGAAGCAAAACTGTTTTTT.

The chain recombines TRBV9 with TRBJ1-6; D call uncertain. CDR1 is SGDLS and CDR2 is YYNGEE in the germline V gene. CDR3 size: 14 residues. Between the trimmed V and J ends, which lost 0 bases and 5 bases, there was a span of 6 bases. The chain's CDR3 is CASSVEVHNSPLHF. The DNA of the CDR3 is TGTGCCAGCAGCGTAGAGGTCCATAATTCACCCCTCCACTTT.

This clonotype was seen more than once but under ten times. V usage is TRBV19 and J usage is TRBJ1-3, with D possibly matching TRBD1 (5 bases). Trimming cost V 6 bases and J 0 bases, with 15 bases left between them. This CDR3 region has 16 residues. Per germline, CDR1 LNHDA and CDR2 SQIVND (reference sequence). CDR3 nucleotide sequence: TGTGCCAGTAGCCAGACAGTTTCTCCCTCTGGAAACACCATATATTTT. Protein product: CASSQTVSPSGNTIYF.

The chain uses TRBV20-1 and TRBJ2-7; 9 nucleotides line up with TRBD2. Per germline, CDR1 DFQATT and CDR2 SNEGSKA (reference sequence). This CDR3 contains 14 residues. The J segment lost 7 bases and the V segment lost 2 bases, leaving 9 bases of the junction unmatched. CDR3 amino acids: CSARWAGGPREQYF. The CDR3 DNA is TGCAGTGCTAGATGGGCGGGAGGGCCAAGGGAGCAGTACTTC.

The gene calls are TRBV20-1 and TRBJ2-3; D remains unclear. Germline CDR1 DFQATT, CDR2 SNEGSKA (reference sequence). V lost 6 bases to trimming and J lost 6 bases, with 10 bases between them. The CDR3 is made up of 11 amino acids. The CDR3 bases are TGCAGTGCCCCCCAGGCGGATACGCAGTATTTT. Its protein product is CSAPQADTQYF.

The chain has TRBV4-1 and TRBJ1-1; 9 bases align to TRBD1. CDR3 length: 16 amino acids. Germline CDR1 MGHRA, CDR2 YSYEKL. V lost 0 bases and J lost 2; bases outside the gene matches: 4. CDR3 sequence reads: CASSQEADRGNTEAFF. CDR3 in DNA: TGCGCCAGCAGCCAAGAAGCGGACAGGGGCAACACTGAAGCTTTCTTT.

This clonotype was counted only a few times. The V call is TRBV28, the J call TRBJ1-5, with D unresolved. The germline V and J ends were trimmed by 7 bases and 6 bases, with 10 bases remaining between them. The germline V gene encodes CDR1 MDHEN and CDR2 SYDVKM. The CDR3 totals 12 residues. The CDR3 nucleotides read TGTGCCAGCACGGCATTCCCTCAGCCCCAGCATTTT. Its translation: CASTAFPQPQHF.

This chain uses TRBV7-9 with TRBJ1-6, with D tentatively TRBD1 (5 bases). Trimming pared 0 bases from V and 5 bases from J, leaving 11 bases between. Germline values: CDR1 SEHNR, CDR2 FQNEAQ (reference sequence). The CDR3 extends over 16 amino acids. The CDR3 coding sequence is TGTGCCAGCAGCTTAGCGGGGCAGCTTGATAATTCACCCCTCCACTTT. Translated, it gives CASSLAGQLDNSPLHF.

This clonotype turned up a few times. This chain joins TRBV7-2 and TRBJ2-3; 10 nucleotides align to TRBD2. Germline V gene sequence: CDR1 SGHTA, CDR2 FQGNSA. The CDR3 is made up of 16 amino acids. V lost 1 base and J lost 4; bases outside the gene matches: 5. CDR3 nucleotide sequence: TGTGCCAGCAGCTTAGGTGCTAGCGGGAGTGCAGATACGCAGTATTTT. As protein: CASSLGASGSADTQYF.

The J gene is TRBJ2-1, the V gene TRBV4-3; 7 bases align to TRBD1. Germline V gene lookup returns CDR1 LGHNA and CDR2 YSLEER. With 2 bases clipped from V and 4 bases from J, the junction kept 11 bases outside the gene matches. CDR3 size: 17 residues. The CDR3 bases are TGCGCCAGCAGCCAACGACCCGGGACAGCCCTATACAATGAGCAGTTCTTC. This sequence encodes CASSQRPGTALYNEQFF.

The V and J genes are TRBV12-3 or TRBV12-4 and TRBJ2-3; D is unclear. The CDR3 runs to 15 residues. V was cut by 2 bases and J by 7 bases, with 16 bases left in between. CDR3 DNA sequence: TGTGCCAGCAGTTTACGCCACGGGCCCTCGAATACGCAGTATTTT. It translates to CASSLRHGPSNTQYF.

The V call is TRBV2, the J call TRBJ2-3, with D perhaps matching TRBD2 (6 bases). CDR3 length: 14 amino acids. Germline V CDR1 and CDR2: SNHLY, FYNNEI. V was clipped by 8 bases and J by 6 bases, with 18 bases between them. CDR3 protein: CASAGNPPGDTQYF. For the CDR3, the DNA is TGTGCCAGCGCGGGGAACCCGCCGGGGGATACGCAGTATTTT.

The chain links TRBV7-2 to TRBJ1-1, with TRBD1 identical over 8 bases. With V trimmed by 5 bases and J by 6 bases, 11 bases remained unmatched. Germline CDR1 and CDR2: SGHTA and FQGNSA. The CDR3 totals 15 residues. CDR3 DNA: TGTGCCAGCAGCGGGCAGACAGGGGTGAGCTCTGAAGCTTTCTTT. This gives the protein CASSGQTGVSSEAFF.

This clonotype turned up a few times. This chain connects TRBV7-9 to TRBJ2-3; no clear D. Germline CDR1 and CDR2: SEHNR and FQNEAQ (reference sequence). V was shortened by 5 bases and J by 7 bases, with 7 bases between the two germline ends. This CDR3 has 11 residues. The CDR3 nucleotides are TGTGCCAGCAGCCCCCTAAATACGCAGTATTTT. This translates into CASSPLNTQYF.

This clonotype was counted a single time. V gene TRBV5-1 combines with J gene TRBJ1-2; TRBD1 matches at 7 bases. The CDR3 extends over 15 amino acids. Germline V gene data show CDR1 as SGHRS and CDR2 as YFSETQ. V trimming: 0 bases; J trimming: 4 bases; junction bases outside the gene matches: 6. CDR3 sequence reads: CASSLGGTDLYGYTF. CDR3 bases: TGCGCCAGCAGCTTGGGCGGGACAGACCTCTATGGCTACACCTTC.

On this clonotype itself: A single base separates this from a much larger clone, so it may be a read error. The rearrangement links TRBV6-1 to TRBJ2-7; 11 bases fit TRBD2. The germline CDR1 and CDR2 sequences are MNHNS and SASEGT. The junction had 12 bases not matched to a gene; V was cut back by 2 bases and J by 9 bases. CDR3 length: 16 amino acids. CDR3 protein: CASSETLAGEQSAQYF. In nucleotides, the CDR3 is TGTGCCAGCAGTGAAACACTAGCGGGAGAGCAATCAGCGCAGTACTTC.

This chain connects TRBV25-1 to TRBJ1-2; D ambiguous. V gave up 1 base and J gave up 6 bases, with 18 bases separating them. Looked up from germline, CDR1 is MGHDK and CDR2 is SYGVNS. CDR3 length: 16 residues. The CDR3 is CASSEFFFGDGHGYTF. Written as DNA, the CDR3 is TGTGCCAGCAGTGAATTTTTTTTTGGGGATGGGCATGGCTACACCTTC.

This clonotype was picked up a small number of times. V usage is TRBV7-9 and J usage is TRBJ2-1; no clear D. The germline V gene encodes CDR1 SEHNR and CDR2 FQNEAQ (reference sequence). This CDR3 is 16 amino acids long. V lost 3 bases to trimming and J lost 1 base, with 13 bases between them. CDR3 nucleotides: TGTGCCAGCAGCTTCGATGCAGCCAGTTCCTACAATGAGCAGTTCTTC. This codes for CASSFDAASSYNEQFF. The variable domain in full, completed from reference TRBV7-9 and TRBJ2-1, reads DTGVSQNPRHKITKRGQNVTFRCDPISEHNRLYWYRQTLGQGPEFLTYFQNEAQLEKSRLLSDRFSAERPKGSFSTLEIQRTEQGDSAMYLCASSFDAASSYNEQFFGPGTRLTVL.

This clonotype was counted only a few times. The chain combines TRBV12-3 or TRBV12-4 with TRBJ1-4, with 8 bases that match TRBD1. The junction had 8 bases not matched to a gene; V was cut back by 5 bases and J by 0 bases. This CDR3 is built from 17 residues. The DNA for the CDR3 is TGTGCCAGCAGTAGAGGACAGGGCCCTGCAACTAATGAAAAACTGTTTTTT. This sequence encodes CASSRGQGPATNEKLFF.

The genes are TRBV12-3 or TRBV12-4 and TRBJ2-1, with 7 bases fitting TRBD1. Losses at the gene ends were 1 base for V and 6 bases for J; bases not matched to a gene: 3. This CDR3 is built from 14 residues. DNA of the CDR3: TGTGCCAGCAGTTTAGGACAGGGCTTCAATGAGCAGTTCTTC. It specifies CASSLGQGFNEQFF.

To note about this clonotype: A much larger clone differs by one base, so this may be a read error. This sequence joins TRBV6-2 or TRBV6-3 and TRBJ2-2; D unresolved. This CDR3 has 11 amino acids. Trimming shortened V by 7 bases and J by 6 bases, and 6 bases separated the two germline ends. CDR1 is MNHEY, CDR2 SVGEGT, per germline. CDR3 region: CASTFSGELFF. CDR3 in DNA: TGTGCCAGCACCTTTTCCGGGGAGCTGTTTTTT.